These 11 T cell receptor beta chains were sequenced from one sample in a study of blood T cell repertoires in COVID-19. Sequencing was performed with immunoSEQ multiplex PCR; in TCRdb, only in-frame clones are kept and a portion is missing. The sample carries 100,000 to 150,000 clones, around nine tenths recorded once. The sample consisted of peripheral blood. Receptors originate from a man between 45 and 60 years old with acute or convalescent COVID-19.

The chain couples TRBV4-3 to TRBJ2-7, with a possible D match to TRBD2 (6 bases). V lost 0 bases to trimming and J lost 1 base, with 7 bases between them. This CDR3 is 14 amino acids long. Germline V gives CDR1 LGHNA, CDR2 YSLEER. CDR3 in DNA: TGCGCCAGCAGCCAAGATGGGGGGTCCTACGAGCAGTACTTC. This codes for CASSQDGGSYEQYF.

V gene TRBV29-1 combines with J gene TRBJ2-1; possible D gene TRBD2, 6 bases. The CDR3 spans 14 residues. The V gene's germline CDR1 is SQVTM and CDR2 ANQGSEA. The V and J ends lost 5 bases and 7 bases respectively, with 18 bases between them. Written as DNA, the CDR3 is TGCAGCGTTTTATTAGCCGGAGGGCCGAATGAGCAGTTCTTC. This encodes CSVLLAGGPNEQFF.

This clone was counted only a few times. The chain employs TRBV11-3 and TRBJ1-2, with 8 nucleotides matching TRBD1. Germline assignment: CDR1 SGHNT and CDR2 YENEEA. J was trimmed by 4 bases and V by 5 bases; bases with no gene match: 6. This CDR3 comprises 14 residues. CDR3 DNA sequence: TGTGCCAGCAGCGTCTCAACAGGGGGCTATGGCTACACCTTC. Protein product: CASSVSTGGYGYTF.

This clone came up once. V gene TRBV30 combines with J gene TRBJ1-3; TRBD1 is a possible D gene (6 bases). V lost 2 bases to trimming and J lost 0 bases, with 8 bases between them. The CDR3 is 14 amino acids. The germline CDR1 and CDR2 sequences are GTSNPN and SVGIG (reference sequence). The CDR3 reads CAWSMTGSGNTIYF. The CDR3 region has the DNA TGTGCCTGGAGTATGACAGGCTCTGGAAACACCATATATTTT.

This clone was seen a single time. Other DNA sequences within the sample encode an identical CDR3. The chain uses TRBV19 and TRBJ1-1; TRBD1 matches at 9 bases. The length of the CDR3 is 15 residues. CDR1 LNHDA and CDR2 SQIVND come from the germline V gene (reference sequence). The J segment lost 3 bases and the V segment lost 4 bases, leaving 6 bases of the junction unmatched. The CDR3 bases are TGTGCCAGTAGTACACACAGGGGGCATCACACTGAAGCTTTCTTT. As protein: CASSTHRGHHTEAFF.

The genes are TRBV12-3 or TRBV12-4 and TRBJ1-1; D unclear. The V and J ends lost 3 bases and 2 bases respectively, with 7 bases between them. The CDR3 is 13 residues long. The chain's CDR3 is CASSFSGNTEAFF. CDR3 nucleotide sequence: TGTGCCAGCAGTTTTTCAGGAAACACTGAAGCTTTCTTT.

This chain connects TRBV5-1 to TRBJ2-7; D perhaps matches TRBD1 (6 bases). The length of the CDR3 is 14 residues. From germline, CDR1 is SGHRS and CDR2 YFSETQ. V lost 0 bases and J lost 3, with 10 bases in between. Here the CDR3 reads CASSLDGQSYEQYF. DNA for the CDR3: TGCGCCAGCAGCTTGGATGGACAGAGCTACGAGCAGTACTTC.

This clone was counted a single time. This chain connects TRBV12-3 or TRBV12-4 to TRBJ2-1; 8 bases align to TRBD1. Losses at the gene ends were 5 bases for V and 10 bases for J; bases not matched to a gene: 7. The CDR3 has 13 amino acids. In nucleotides, the CDR3 is TGTGCCAGCAGTGATAACAGGGACAGGGAGCAGTTCTTC. Encoded protein: CASSDNRDREQFF.

The gene calls are TRBV3-1 (or the pseudogene TRBV3-2) and TRBJ2-2; 11 positions agree with TRBD1. The V gene's germline CDR1 is LGHDT and CDR2 YNNKEL (reference sequence). This CDR3 spans 15 amino acids. The V and J ends lost 4 bases and 3 bases, in that order; junction bases with no gene match: 1. Written as DNA, the CDR3 is TGTGCCAGCAGCCGGACAGGGGGCGACACCGGGGAGCTGTTTTTT. This codes for CASSRTGGDTGELFF.

This chain uses TRBV3-1 (or the pseudogene TRBV3-2) with TRBJ2-7; 9 nucleotides agree with TRBD1. The V gene's germline CDR1 is LGHDT and CDR2 YNNKEL (reference sequence). The junction had 3 bases not matched to a gene; V was cut back by 5 bases and J by 1 base. The CDR3 runs 14 residues. As DNA, the CDR3 is TGTGCCAGCAGCAAAGGGACAGGGTCCTACGAGCAGTACTTC. Protein product: CASSKGTGSYEQYF.

The V gene is TRBV12-5, the J gene TRBJ2-2, with D perhaps TRBD2 (5 bases). The CDR3 loop spans 15 amino acids. Germline values: CDR1 LGHNT, CDR2 FRNRAP. Deletions cut 1 base from V and 5 bases from J, with 11 bases between. As DNA, the CDR3 is TGTGCTAGTGGTTTGGGTGGGAGAAGGACCGGGGAGCTGTTTTTT. Protein: CASGLGGRRTGELFF.